The rows below give T cell receptor beta chains drawn from one sample of a study of blood T cell repertoires in COVID-19. Only in-frame clones appear in the TCRdb table, and some are missing; sequencing was by immunoSEQ multiplex PCR. The table includes about 100,000 clones, around 74% detected once. The specimen sequenced was peripheral blood. The origin of the receptors is a woman aged 80 or over with active or convalescent COVID-19. Each CDR3 is given with its conserved first and last residue. The D gene is left open where the match is weak.

TRBJ2-7,TRBV2,-,CASSDQGGGYEQYF
TRBJ2-2,TRBV6-2/TRBV6-3,-,CASTPRGRTPNTGELFF
TRBJ2-1,TRBV24-1,TRBD1,CATSARDRGIDEQFF
TRBJ2-7,TRBV5-1,-,CASSLSGGNYEQYF
TRBJ2-3,TRBV6-4,-,CASREPEERTDTQYF
TRBJ2-4,TRBV19,-,CASSMTRGIQYF
TRBJ2-1,TRBV5-1,TRBD2,CASSLDLAGGYEQFF
TRBJ2-7,TRBV29-1,TRBD2,CSEKGRASYEQYF
TRBJ1-6,TRBV18,-,CASSPPVRQGNSPLHF
TRBJ1-5,TRBV18,TRBD1,CASSLQGALGADNQPQHF
TRBJ2-1,TRBV6-5,TRBD2,CASRPLAGGPNEQFF
TRBJ2-3,TRBV7-3,TRBD2,CASSPPPGLAGGGTDTQYF
TRBJ2-6,TRBV4-3,TRBD1,CASSLTGSGANVLTF
TRBJ2-3,TRBV28,-,CASSFFGRETTDTQYF
TRBJ1-2,TRBV5-6,-,CASSTGNYGYTF
TRBJ2-3,TRBV6-5,TRBD2,CASSYSASGDTDTQYF
TRBJ2-7,TRBV25-1,-,CASRDGQSYEQYF
TRBJ2-7,TRBV4-1,-,CASSLEQESSYEQYF
TRBJ2-5,TRBV28,TRBD1,CASSWTGRGETQYF
TRBJ2-1,TRBV15,TRBD1,CATSREDRVLSEQFF
TRBJ2-1,TRBV11-2,-,CASSLGGPVNEQFF
TRBJ2-2,TRBV5-1,TRBD1,CASSLTGGYTGELFF
TRBJ1-1,TRBV28,-,CAAGGWYTEAFF
TRBJ1-5,TRBV15,-,CATSRGVQGGSNQPQHF
TRBJ1-3,TRBV28,-,CASSLGGTGNTIYF
TRBJ2-3,TRBV2,TRBD2,CASLADWQTDTQYF
TRBJ1-2,TRBV7-2,TRBD1,CASSFNPQGVYTF
TRBJ2-3,TRBV28,TRBD2,CASSSGLAGYTDTQYF
TRBJ2-1,TRBV11-3,TRBD2,CASSLDLGGRTYNEQFF
TRBJ2-6,TRBV5-1,TRBD1,CASSQDRGRGANVLTF
TRBJ1-1,TRBV5-6,-,CASSLERRVLNTEAFF
TRBJ1-5,TRBV19,TRBD1,CASSPYPDRGGNQPQHF
TRBJ2-7,TRBV5-1,TRBD2,CASSPGTSGLPYEQYF
TRBJ1-4,TRBV30,-,CAWAQGLTFNEKLFF
TRBJ1-1,TRBV5-1,TRBD1,CASSRQQGARNTEAFF
TRBJ2-1,TRBV7-2,-,CAGARLAGSYNEQFF
TRBJ1-2,TRBV6-2/TRBV6-3,TRBD1,CASSRRQGSLEDGYTF
TRBJ1-5,TRBV15,-,CATSRVDSNQPQHF
TRBJ2-5,TRBV7-2,-,CASSPSDSQETQYF
TRBJ1-6,TRBV4-2,TRBD1,CASSETGANSPLHF
TRBJ2-7,TRBV29-1,TRBD1,CSAKTGPYEQYF
TRBJ1-2,TRBV2,-,CASSKTGEGLNGYTF
TRBJ2-1,TRBV4-3,TRBD2,CASGLAGNNEQFF
TRBJ1-1,TRBV25-1,-,CASSEGEYREAFF
TRBJ1-2,TRBV7-8,TRBD1,CASSLAGTAYGYTF
TRBJ2-7,TRBV19,TRBD1,CASSLGQANEQYF
TRBJ1-1,TRBV29-1,-,CSVQTGPNTEAFF
TRBJ1-1,TRBV6-5,TRBD1,CASGHRGRGTEAFF
TRBJ2-7,TRBV6-5,TRBD1,CASSAGGVYEQYF